A selection of T cell receptor beta chains follows, all from one sample in a study of T-cell memory formation after mild COVID-19. Each CDR3 protein is one row after TCRdb ran MiXCR on the 5' RACE reads. The profile covers hundreds of thousands of distinct CDR3 sequences, with around 17% appearing a single time and around 3.8% taken by the ten largest. Input material: PBMCs or a T cell subset sorted from them (not recorded which). These receptors all stem from a man in his late teens or twenties who had mild COVID-19 (a few samples of this study predate the infection). Cell type and time point are not known. CDR3s include the opening cysteine and the closing phenylalanine or tryptophan. A D gene is named only where the DNA matches it firmly. The listing skips clone size in some rows; elsewhere it reads once, few, many or a size class.

j_call: TRBJ1-1; d_call: -; clone_size: -; v_call: TRBV7-8; cdr3_nt: TGTGCCAGCAGCTTAGCTCCGGGGCCCGGCACTGAAGCTTTCTTT; cdr3_aa: CASSLAPGPGTEAFF
j_call: TRBJ2-1; d_call: TRBD2; clone_size: -; v_call: TRBV7-2; cdr3_nt: TGTGCCAGCAGCTTAGGGCGGGGGGGCAACAATGAGCAGTTCTTC; cdr3_aa: CASSLGRGGNNEQFF
j_call: TRBJ1-1; d_call: TRBD1; clone_size: few; v_call: TRBV6-6; cdr3_nt: TGTGCCAGCCAAGAGGGCAGGGGGCAGCGAGGCACTGAAGCTTTCTTT; cdr3_aa: CASQEGRGQRGTEAFF
j_call: TRBJ2-1; d_call: TRBD2; clone_size: -; v_call: TRBV5-1; cdr3_nt: TGCGCCAGCAGCTTAGCGCCGGGACTAGTTCTAAATGAGCAGTTCTTC; cdr3_aa: CASSLAPGLVLNEQFF
j_call: TRBJ2-1; d_call: TRBD1; clone_size: few; v_call: TRBV6-5; cdr3_nt: TGTGCCAGCAGTTACTCGGGACAGGGGGAGGACAATGAGCAGTTCTTC; cdr3_aa: CASSYSGQGEDNEQFF
j_call: TRBJ2-1; d_call: -; clone_size: few; v_call: TRBV7-2; cdr3_nt: TGTGCCAGCAGCTCCACCAACGGCAATGAGCAGTTCTTC; cdr3_aa: CASSSTNGNEQFF
j_call: TRBJ2-3; d_call: -; clone_size: -; v_call: TRBV7-2; cdr3_nt: TGTGCCAGCAGCTTAGAACGATTAGTCACAGATACGCAGTATTTT; cdr3_aa: CASSLERLVTDTQYF
j_call: TRBJ2-5; d_call: TRBD1; clone_size: few; v_call: TRBV9; cdr3_nt: TGTGCCAGCAGCGTAGTTTCAGGGGGAGAGACCCAGTACTTC; cdr3_aa: CASSVVSGGETQYF
j_call: TRBJ1-5; d_call: -; clone_size: few; v_call: TRBV12-3/TRBV12-4; cdr3_nt: TGTGCCAGCTCTACTAGGGAGAGCAATCAGCCCCAGCATTTT; cdr3_aa: CASSTRESNQPQHF
j_call: TRBJ1-1; d_call: -; clone_size: -; v_call: TRBV28; cdr3_nt: TGTGCCACCTACAGAATGAACACTGAAGCTTTCTTT; cdr3_aa: CATYRMNTEAFF
j_call: TRBJ1-6; d_call: TRBD1; clone_size: few; v_call: TRBV6-1; cdr3_nt: TGTGCCAGCAGGCCCGGGACAGAGAATTCACCCCTCCACTTT; cdr3_aa: CASRPGTENSPLHF
j_call: TRBJ2-3; d_call: -; clone_size: many; v_call: TRBV11-2; cdr3_nt: TGTGCCAGCAGCTTAGAGACTTCTACTAGCACAGATACGCAGTATTTT; cdr3_aa: CASSLETSTSTDTQYF
j_call: TRBJ2-5; d_call: -; clone_size: -; v_call: TRBV21-1; cdr3_nt: TGTGCCAGCAGCAAGGGTCCACAGAGAGAGACCCAGTACTTC; cdr3_aa: CASSKGPQRETQYF
j_call: TRBJ1-6; d_call: TRBD1; clone_size: few; v_call: TRBV6-5; cdr3_nt: TGTGCCAGCAGTTACTCGGGACAGGGGCTTAATTCACCCCTCCACTTT; cdr3_aa: CASSYSGQGLNSPLHF
j_call: TRBJ2-2; d_call: TRBD2; clone_size: -; v_call: TRBV4-2; cdr3_nt: TGTGCCAGCAGCCAAGGAGCTCTAGCGGGGGGCAAGGGCACCGGGGAGCTGTTTTTT; cdr3_aa: CASSQGALAGGKGTGELFF
j_call: TRBJ1-1; d_call: -; clone_size: few; v_call: TRBV6-1; cdr3_nt: TGTGCCAGCAGCGCGGAGGAGGGAACTGAAGCTTTCTTT; cdr3_aa: CASSAEEGTEAFF
j_call: TRBJ1-6; d_call: TRBD1; clone_size: -; v_call: TRBV4-1; cdr3_nt: TGCGCCAGCAGGACAGGGGTCTCCTATAATTCACCCCTCCACTTT; cdr3_aa: CASRTGVSYNSPLHF
j_call: TRBJ2-7; d_call: -; clone_size: few; v_call: TRBV4-3; cdr3_nt: TGCGCCAGCAGCGAAATGCAGGGATACGAGCAGTACTTC; cdr3_aa: CASSEMQGYEQYF
j_call: TRBJ2-1; d_call: -; clone_size: -; v_call: TRBV5-1; cdr3_nt: TGCGCCAGCAGCCGGGTCGACTCCTACAATGAGCAGTTCTTC; cdr3_aa: CASSRVDSYNEQFF
j_call: TRBJ2-3; d_call: TRBD2; clone_size: many; v_call: TRBV5-1; cdr3_nt: TGCGCCAGCAGCTTGGCTAGCGGGGGGGCCACGGATACGCAGTATTTT; cdr3_aa: CASSLASGGATDTQYF